This section outlines one TCR beta chain sequence together with its context. V was shortened by 3 bases and J by 7 bases, with 24 bases between the two germline ends. Germline V CDR1 and CDR2: KGHSH, LQKENI. The CDR3 has 17 amino acids. This sample was included in a study of patients and donors after allogeneic stem cell transplantation. Each CDR3 protein gets one entry after TCRdb re-called the RT-PCR reads with MiXCR. The data hold 80,000 to 90,000 distinct CDR3 sequences, with about 44% observed a single time. The rearrangement uses TRBV18 and TRBJ1-2; D is undetermined. The TCR was taken from a human donor who was either an allogeneic HSCT recipient or a stem cell or donor lymphocyte infusion donor (not recorded which). It is not recorded whose cells these are; they may come from a transplant donor. Sequencing used blood, either unsorted or a sorted T cell fraction (not recorded which). The CDR3 DNA reads as TGTGCCAGCTCACCTACTGCTCCGGGAACCTTAAGGGCTGGCTACACCTTC. Translated: CASSPTAPGTLRAGYTF.